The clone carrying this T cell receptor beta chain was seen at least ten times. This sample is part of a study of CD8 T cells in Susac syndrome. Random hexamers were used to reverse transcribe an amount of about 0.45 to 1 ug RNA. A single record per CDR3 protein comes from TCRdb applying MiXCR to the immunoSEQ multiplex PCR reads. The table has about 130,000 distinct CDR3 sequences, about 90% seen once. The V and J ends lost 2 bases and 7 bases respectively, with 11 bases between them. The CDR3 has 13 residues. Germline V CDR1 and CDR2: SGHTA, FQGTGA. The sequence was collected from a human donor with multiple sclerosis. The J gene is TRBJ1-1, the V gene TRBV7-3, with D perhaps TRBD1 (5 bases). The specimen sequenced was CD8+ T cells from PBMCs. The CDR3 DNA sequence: TGTGCCAGCAGCTTATATCCCCAGGGTGAAGCTTTCTTT. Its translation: CASSLYPQGEAFF. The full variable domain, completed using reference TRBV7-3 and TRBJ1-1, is GAGVSQTPSNKVTEKGKYVELRCDPISGHTALYWYRQSLGQGPEFLIYFQGTGAADDSGLPNDRFFAVRPEGSVSTLKIQRTERGDSAVYLCASSLYPQGEAFFGQGTRLTVV.